This TCR beta chain was documented in a study of blood T cells in healthy people across ages. Study-wide points: There was no known CMV status for donors, so expanded clonotype changes were possibly confounded. Long-lived donors carried more naive CD4+ cells and greater diversity than aged donors.

The V end was cut by 1 base, the J end by 4 bases, with 17 bases between. The CDR3 runs to 17 residues. Germline CDR1 reads SGHDN; CDR2 reads FVKESK. About this clonotype: The target antigen is unknown.

The authors ran a second PCR of about 7 to 11 cycles using a sample-barcoded 5' primer and a J-beta primer mix. In TCRdb, the 5' RACE reads were re-called with MiXCR into one record per CDR3 protein. The sample shows about a million distinct CDR3 sequences, more than 30% of them seen only once. Specimen: blood. This chain links TRBV14 with TRBJ2-1; a possible D gene is TRBD2 (6 bases). This sequence was found in a man in his late teens or twenties in good health. CDR3 coding DNA: TGTGCCAGCAGCCAAGTGTATCTCGGGGACTCGTACAATGAGCAGTTCTTC. Amino acid sequence: CASSQVYLGDSYNEQFF. The entire variable domain, with the rest obtained from reference TRBV14 and TRBJ2-1, is as follows: EAGVTQFPSHSVIEKGQTVTLRCDPISGHDNLYWYRRVMGKEIKFLLHFVKESKQDESGMPNNRFLAERTGGTYSTLKVQPAELEDSGVYFCASSQVYLGDSYNEQFFGPGTRLTVL.